Below are 32 T cell receptor beta chains sequenced from a single sample in a study of T-cell reconstitution after alpha-beta-depleted transplantation in children. Unique molecular identifiers were used in preparing the TCRbeta library. TCRdb re-derived calls from the PCR reads in MiXCR, one entry per CDR3 protein. The table lists around 250,000 distinct CDR3 sequences, roughly a quarter of them singletons. The sample was PBMCs, taken before TCRalphabeta/CD19-depleted stem cell transplant. Receptors originate from a girl aged 2-10 years with Fanconi anemia, due to receive a stem cell transplant.

The chain uses TRBV4-2 and TRBJ2-5; TRBD2 matches at 9 bases. V was pared by 0 bases and J by 4 bases, with 12 bases of the junction left unmatched. Germline CDR1 LGHNA, CDR2 YNFKEQ. This CDR3 has 18 amino acids. The CDR3 protein is CASSQDLAGPRFGETQYF. CDR3 sequence (DNA): TGTGCCAGCAGCCAAGATCTAGCGGGGCCTCGGTTTGGAGAGACCCAGTACTTC.

Note on this clonotype: A read error may explain this, as a much larger clone is one base away. V usage is TRBV7-2 and J usage is TRBJ2-3; the D is unclear. Germline-derived CDR1 and CDR2 are SGHTA and FQGNSA. The CDR3 spans 13 residues. The CDR3 sequence: CAGSLVGHDTQYF. The CDR3 DNA is TGTGCCGGCAGCTTAGTAGGTCACGATACGCAGTATTTT.

The chain uses TRBV5-1 and TRBJ1-6, with 7 bases aligning to TRBD1. CDR1 is SGHRS and CDR2 is YFSETQ in the germline V gene. The CDR3 has 15 residues. J was trimmed by 5 bases and V by 5 bases; bases with no gene match: 7. CDR3: CASRQNRGNNSPLHF. CDR3 nucleotides: TGCGCCAGCAGACAAAACAGGGGTAATAATTCACCCCTCCACTTT.

This clonotype was counted many times. The chain recombines TRBV29-1 with TRBJ2-7; no reliable D call. This CDR3 has 12 amino acids. The V gene's germline CDR1 is SQVTM and CDR2 ANQGSEA. The ends were cut back, 7 bases at V and 0 bases at J, with 10 bases in the middle. The CDR3 DNA sequence: TGCAGCGGCGGATTGAGCTCCTACGAGCAGTACTTC. Its translation: CSGGLSSYEQYF.

This clonotype was seen only a few times. The chain uses TRBV5-1 and TRBJ2-1; D is undetermined. Germline V gives CDR1 SGHRS, CDR2 YFSETQ. The germline V and J ends were trimmed by 5 bases and 0 bases, with 9 bases remaining between them. The CDR3 length is 14 residues. CDR3 loop: CASRKESSYNEQFF. In nucleotides, the CDR3 is TGCGCCAGCAGGAAGGAGAGCTCCTACAATGAGCAGTTCTTC.

The rearrangement joins TRBV5-1 to TRBJ2-7, with 12 bases lining up with TRBD1. Germline values: CDR1 SGHRS, CDR2 YFSETQ. The J segment lost 5 bases and the V segment lost 0 bases, leaving 3 bases of the junction unmatched. The CDR3 has 15 amino acids. In DNA form, the CDR3 reads TGCGCCAGCAGCTTGGACGGGACAGGGGGCGACGAGCAGTACTTC. Residues: CASSLDGTGGDEQYF.

The CDR3 sequence is CSANRAGPYEQYF. The CDR3 DNA is TGCAGTGCCAACCGGGCCGGGCCCTACGAGCAGTACTTC. This sequence joins TRBV20-1 and TRBJ2-7; D gene unclear. The V gene lost 6 bases and the J gene lost 2 bases, with 14 bases spanning the gap. This CDR3 comprises 13 residues. Germline V gene lookup returns CDR1 DFQATT and CDR2 SNEGSKA (reference sequence).

This clonotype was counted at least ten times. V and J are TRBV12-3 or TRBV12-4 and TRBJ2-1; 12 bases match TRBD1. V lost 1 base, J lost 7 bases, and 2 bases stayed unmatched. The CDR3 loop spans 15 amino acids. CDR3 in amino acids: CASSLGDRGRNEQFF. The CDR3 DNA sequence: TGTGCCAGCAGTTTAGGGGACAGGGGGCGGAATGAGCAGTTCTTC.

This rearrangement joins TRBV20-1 to TRBJ2-5; 8 nucleotides line up with TRBD2. CDR3 length: 16 amino acids. CDR1 DFQATT and CDR2 SNEGSKA come from the germline V gene (reference sequence). The V gene end was trimmed by 5 bases and the J gene end by 4 bases; junction bases not matched to a gene: 15. The DNA of the CDR3 is TGCAGTGCTCCTGCCCACCTAGCGGGCCTACGAGAGACCCAGTACTTC. Its protein product is CSAPAHLAGLRETQYF.

This clonotype was counted many times. The V and J genes are TRBV7-2 and TRBJ2-1; D is unresolved. The germline CDR1 and CDR2 sequences are SGHTA and FQGNSA. This CDR3 contains 10 residues. V was pared by 7 bases and J by 12 bases, with 10 bases between. Here the CDR3 reads CASTVTGQFF. CDR3 sequence (DNA): TGTGCCAGCACCGTTACGGGGCAGTTCTTC.

The chain has TRBV20-1 and TRBJ2-2; D may be TRBD2 (5 bases). The CDR3 length is 18 residues. Trimming removed 2 bases from V and 7 bases from J, with 26 bases in between. Germline assignment: CDR1 DFQATT and CDR2 SNEGSKA (reference sequence). As DNA, the CDR3 is TGCAGTGCTAGAACGGCACGCGGCGGCGGGCCCCTCGGCGGGGAGCTGTTTTTT. This codes for CSARTARGGGPLGGELFF.

This clonotype has at least ten counts. The CDR3 region is CSARGDPGTKETQYF. CDR3 coding DNA: TGCAGTGCTAGAGGCGACCCCGGGACCAAAGAGACCCAGTACTTC. The gene calls are TRBV20-1 and TRBJ2-5; D may correspond to TRBD1 or TRBD2 (5 bases each). The CDR3 spans 15 residues. The V gene's germline CDR1 is DFQATT and CDR2 SNEGSKA (reference sequence). Trimming left V 1 base short and J 3 bases short, with 15 bases between.

This clonotype was counted only a few times. This chain uses TRBV5-1 with TRBJ2-7; D may be TRBD1 or TRBD2 (5 bases each). Germline V gene data show CDR1 as SGHRS and CDR2 as YFSETQ. V shed 1 base and J shed 0 bases, with 14 bases lying between them. The CDR3 sequence is 16 residues long. In nucleotides, the CDR3 is TGCGCCAGCAGCTTGCTTGAGAGGGGAGCCTCCTACGAGCAGTACTTC. Translated: CASSLLERGASYEQYF.

CDR3 loop: CASSALLGDEQYF. The CDR3 DNA sequence: TGTGCCAGCAGTGCCCTCCTGGGGGACGAGCAGTACTTC. The rearrangement uses TRBV27 and TRBJ2-7, with D perhaps TRBD1 or TRBD2 (5 bases each). Looked up from germline, CDR1 is MNHEY and CDR2 is SMNVEV (reference sequence). V was cut by 5 bases and J by 5 bases, with 13 bases left in between. The CDR3 extends over 13 amino acids.

This clonotype has at least ten counts. This chain uses TRBV10-2 with TRBJ1-5; maybe TRBD1 (5 bases). CDR3 length: 17 amino acids. Germline V gives CDR1 WSHSY, CDR2 SAAADI. Trimming cost V 0 bases and J 0 bases, with 12 bases left between them. CDR3 DNA: TGCGCCAGCAGTGAGTCATTTGGGGCCAGTAGCAATCAGCCCCAGCATTTT. Amino acids: CASSESFGASSNQPQHF.

This sequence joins TRBV12-3 or TRBV12-4 and TRBJ2-1; no clear D gene. V lost 3 bases to trimming and J lost 5 bases, with 14 bases between them. The CDR3 has 15 residues. Here the CDR3 reads CASSFRVSPHNEQFF. CDR3 nucleotides: TGTGCCAGCAGTTTCCGGGTCTCCCCCCACAATGAGCAGTTCTTC.

The V and J genes are TRBV5-6 and TRBJ2-7; D remains unclear. Trimming removed 6 bases at V and 3 bases at J, with 10 bases between. This CDR3 region has 12 residues. From germline, CDR1 is SGHDT and CDR2 YYEEEE. The CDR3 sequence: CASNRADYEQYF. The CDR3 DNA is TGTGCCAGCAATCGGGCAGACTACGAGCAGTACTTC.

CDR3: CASSQLRGPVQYEQYF. The CDR3 nucleotides read TGTGCCAGCAGTCAATTGAGGGGACCCGTTCAATACGAGCAGTACTTC. The chain employs TRBV12-3 or TRBV12-4 and TRBJ2-7; D possibly matches TRBD1 or TRBD2 (5 bases each). The V and J ends lost 5 bases and 4 bases respectively, with 21 bases between them. The CDR3 has 16 amino acids.

V and J are TRBV5-1 and TRBJ2-4; 14 nucleotides line up with TRBD2. CDR3 length: 19 residues. The trim removed 2 bases at V and 0 bases at J, leaving 7 bases unmatched. Per the germline V gene, CDR1 is SGHRS and CDR2 is YFSETQ. CDR3 in amino acids: CASSFTGTSGGIAKNIQYF. In nucleotides, the CDR3 is TGCGCCAGCAGCTTTACCGGGACTAGCGGGGGAATAGCCAAAAACATTCAGTACTTC.

This clonotype was recorded at least ten times. The chain has TRBV20-1 and TRBJ1-5; D is undetermined. The CDR3 has 20 residues. V dropped 0 bases and J dropped 0 bases, with 24 bases sitting between them. Germline V gene data show CDR1 as DFQATT and CDR2 as SNEGSKA (reference sequence). CDR3 in DNA: TGCAGTGCTAGAGATTGGGAGTTGGCCCCACTACCTTATAGCAATCAGCCCCAGCATTTT. Translation: CSARDWELAPLPYSNQPQHF.

This clonotype was recorded many times. This chain connects TRBV9 to TRBJ1-1; the D gene is possibly TRBD1 (5 bases). This CDR3 has 16 residues. V gave up 0 bases and J gave up 1 base, with 13 bases separating them. Germline CDR1 and CDR2: SGDLS and YYNGEE. The CDR3 nucleotides are TGTGCCAGCAGCGTAGACCCTCAGGGAGGGAACACTGAAGCTTTCTTT. Translating gives CASSVDPQGGNTEAFF. The full variable domain, in which reference TRBV9 and TRBJ1-1 provide the parts outside the CDR3, is DSGVTQTPKHLITATGQRVTLRCSPRSGDLSVYWYQQSLDQGLQFLIQYYNGEERAKGNILERFSAQQFPDLHSELNLSSLELGDSALYFCASSVDPQGGNTEAFFGQGTRLTVV.

The rearrangement uses TRBV29-1 and TRBJ2-3; D is unresolved. The CDR3 is 12 residues long. The germline V gene encodes CDR1 SQVTM and CDR2 ANQGSEA. The germline V and J ends were trimmed by 3 bases and 0 bases, with 4 bases remaining between them. The CDR3 sequence is CSVDESTDTQYF. CDR3 DNA: TGCAGCGTTGACGAGAGCACAGATACGCAGTATTTT.

In this sample, this clonotype turned up many times. The chain recombines TRBV20-1 with TRBJ2-3; TRBD2 matches 10 bases. Germline V gene data show CDR1 as DFQATT and CDR2 as SNEGSKA (reference sequence). This CDR3 spans 15 amino acids. V was clipped by 2 bases and J by 4 bases; unmatched bases: 6. The CDR3 protein is CSARKASGSSDTQYF. CDR3 bases: TGCAGTGCTAGAAAGGCTAGCGGGAGTTCAGATACGCAGTATTTT.

This chain uses TRBV4-1 with TRBJ2-6; no clear D gene. The CDR3 totals 15 residues. In germline, CDR1 is MGHRA, CDR2 YSYEKL. V lost 4 bases and J 1 base, leaving 8 bases between the germline ends. The CDR3 reads CASSRGRSGANVLTF. Here the CDR3 DNA reads TGCGCCAGCAGCCGAGGCCGATCTGGGGCCAACGTCCTGACTTTC.

There are many counts of this clonotype. This rearrangement joins TRBV20-1 to TRBJ2-4, with 7 bases matching TRBD1. There are 12 residues in the CDR3. Trimming at V came to 4 bases and at J to 6 bases, leaving 3 bases not matched to a gene. Per germline, CDR1 DFQATT and CDR2 SNEGSKA (reference sequence). The CDR3 nucleotides read TGCAGTGCTATGGGACAGCCAAACATTCAGTACTTC. Translated: CSAMGQPNIQYF.

This clonotype was seen a handful of times. This rearrangement joins TRBV29-1 to TRBJ2-7, with TRBD2 matching 12 bases. Trimming cost V 6 bases and J 3 bases; bases outside gene matches: 12. In germline, CDR1 is SQVTM, CDR2 ANQGSEA. The CDR3 is 16 amino acids. CDR3: CSVTGLAGPEGYEQYF. The CDR3 coding sequence is TGCAGCGTGACCGGACTAGCGGGACCAGAAGGCTACGAGCAGTACTTC.

V and J are TRBV6-5 and TRBJ1-2; 7 bases map to TRBD1. Germline assignment: CDR1 MNHEY and CDR2 SVGAGI. The CDR3 runs 13 residues. V trimming: 6 bases; J trimming: 5 bases; junction bases outside the gene matches: 6. CDR3 sequence reads: CASRRDSNYGYTF. The CDR3 DNA reads TGTGCCAGCAGACGGGACAGCAATTATGGCTACACCTTC.

In its sample, this clonotype was seen a few times. A junction end diverges from the germline sequence, so it may reflect a read error. The V call is TRBV7-2, the J call TRBJ2-3, with D possibly matching TRBD1 (7 bases). CDR3 size: 16 residues. Germline lookup yields CDR1 SGHTA and CDR2 FQGNSA. For the CDR3, the DNA is TGTGCCAGCATCTTACAGGGGCCGGGGGCTACAGATACGCAGTATTTT. Its protein product is CASILQGPGATDTQYF.

This clonotype was found a few times. The J gene is TRBJ2-7, the V gene TRBV6-1, with D unclear. V gave up 1 base and J gave up 3 bases, with 16 bases separating them. The CDR3 contains 16 residues. Germline values: CDR1 MNHNS, CDR2 SASEGT. The DNA of the CDR3 is TGTGCCAGCAGTGAAGGCGTGGGCTGGCCACTCTACGAGCAGTACTTC. This encodes CASSEGVGWPLYEQYF.

V is TRBV5-1 and J is TRBJ1-1; 8 bases line up with TRBD1. The V gene's germline CDR1 is SGHRS and CDR2 YFSETQ. With V trimmed by 0 bases and J by 1 base, 2 bases remained unmatched. This CDR3 spans 15 amino acids. CDR3 protein: CASSLAGGANTEAFF. CDR3 coding DNA: TGCGCCAGCAGCTTGGCAGGGGGCGCGAACACTGAAGCTTTCTTT. Complete variable domain (other parts from reference TRBV5-1 and TRBJ1-1): KAGVTQTPRYLIKTRGQQVTLSCSPISGHRSVSWYQQTPGQGLQFLFEYFSETQRNKGNFPGRFSGRQFSNSRSEMNVSTLELGDSALYLCASSLAGGANTEAFFGQGTRLTVV.

Ten or more counts support this clonotype. This sequence joins TRBV5-1 and TRBJ2-3, with no clear D. This CDR3 spans 12 amino acids. The germline V gene has CDR1 SGHRS and CDR2 YFSETQ. V was pared by 0 bases and J by 8 bases, with 7 bases between. Here the CDR3 DNA reads TGCGCCAGCAGCTTGGGTGGAGTTACGCAGTATTTT. It is translated as CASSLGGVTQYF.

This rearrangement joins TRBV11-2 to TRBJ2-3; D gene unclear. CDR1 SGHAT and CDR2 FQNNGV come from the germline V gene. The CDR3 covers 16 residues. Trimming took 0 bases from V and 6 from J, leaving 16 bases between them. CDR3 in DNA: TGTGCCAGCAGCTTAGAAGCAATGAAGTTGTTGGATACGCAGTATTTT. Amino acid sequence: CASSLEAMKLLDTQYF.